Below, 5 T cell receptor beta chains from the same sample are listed, as sequenced in a study of cytomegalovirus exposure and HLA in healthy donors. Researchers ran the PCR with 60 Vbeta and 13 Jbeta primers. Profiled with immunoSEQ multiplex PCR; TCRdb holds only in-frame clones, not every one. The sample has about 130,000 clones; over 80% are singletons. Specimen: PBMCs. The receptors shown here come from a man between 18 and 35 years old in good health and CMV-seropositive.

The rearrangement uses TRBV11-2 and TRBJ2-1; possible D gene TRBD1, 5 bases. Trimming shortened V by 2 bases and J by 4 bases, and 6 bases separated the two germline ends. CDR1 is SGHAT, CDR2 FQNNGV, per germline. The CDR3 length is 13 residues. The CDR3 sequence is CASSLTGYNEQFF. CDR3 DNA sequence: TGTGCCAGCAGCTTAACAGGATACAATGAGCAGTTCTTC. The entire variable domain, with the rest obtained from reference TRBV11-2 and TRBJ2-1, is as follows: EAGVAQSPRYKIIEKRQSVAFWCNPISGHATLYWYQQILGQGPKLLIQFQNNGVVDDSQLPKDRFSAERLKGVDSTLKIQPAKLEDSAVYLCASSLTGYNEQFFGPGTRLTVL.

The chain combines TRBV4-1 with TRBJ2-1; 8 bases are a match to TRBD2. Per germline, CDR1 MGHRA and CDR2 YSYEKL. The ends lost 3 bases at V and 2 bases at J; junction bases unmatched: 3. The CDR3 contains 15 residues. CDR3 DNA: TGCGCCAGCAGCCACAGCGGGGGCACCTACAATGAGCAGTTCTTC. Translated, it gives CASSHSGGTYNEQFF.

V and J are TRBV5-6 and TRBJ2-1; D call uncertain. Trimming removed 1 base from V and 7 bases from J, with 3 bases in between. CDR1 and CDR2 from the germline V gene are SGHDT and YYEEEE. CDR3 length equals 11 residues. As DNA, the CDR3 is TGTGCCAGCAGCTTGATAAATGAGCAGTTCTTC. This encodes CASSLINEQFF.

The CDR3 region is CASSEGASYEQYF. The DNA for the CDR3 is TGTGCCAGCTCTGAAGGGGCCTCCTACGAGCAGTACTTC. V gene TRBV6-1 combines with J gene TRBJ2-7; a weak D match, TRBD1 (5 bases). Per the germline V gene, CDR1 is MNHNS and CDR2 is SASEGT. Trimming cost V 8 bases and J 0 bases, with 11 bases left between them. The CDR3 totals 13 residues.

CDR3 residues: CASSLQQGMNTEAFF. CDR3 sequence (DNA): TGTGCCAGCAGTTTACAGCAGGGGATGAACACTGAAGCTTTCTTT. The chain uses TRBV27 and TRBJ1-1, with D tentatively TRBD1 (6 bases). CDR1 MNHEY and CDR2 SMNVEV come from the germline V gene (reference sequence). The CDR3 is 15 residues long. V was cut by 2 bases and J by 0 bases, with 10 bases left in between.